The following is a TCR beta chain sequence with its context. The germline V gene encodes CDR1 SNHLY and CDR2 FYNNEI. V shed 7 bases and J shed 3 bases, with 16 bases lying between them. The CDR3 extends over 15 amino acids. The assay was immunoSEQ multiplex PCR, and TCRdb's table has in-frame clones only and misses some. The sample lists about 94,000 clones, 88% occurring once. The sample comes from a study of T cell responses to AZD1222 COVID-19 vaccine. The sample consisted of peripheral blood, taken 28 days after the second AZD1222 dose. This TCR came from an adult who received the AZD1222 COVID-19 vaccine. The V gene is TRBV2, the J gene TRBJ2-1, with D perhaps being TRBD1 or TRBD2 (6 bases each). Here the CDR3 DNA reads TGTGCCAGCATGGGGGGACACTTCAACTACAATGAGCAGTTCTTC. As protein: CASMGGHFNYNEQFF.